This T cell receptor (beta chain) was sequenced during a study of beta chain features in type 1 diabetes (dated by TCRdb to the late 2010s). Background on the whole study: Mean age, gender distribution, total cell number and subset yield did not differ between patients and healthy donors. Across all samples, around 99 million sorted cells were examined, and cell number per subset correlated strongly with RNA yield. In the study, recently diagnosed type 1 diabetes patients and matched healthy donors were compared on the TCRB repertoires of their sorted circulating CD4+ T cell subsets. Regulatory and stem cell-like memory subsets were isolated from only 8 patients and roughly eight healthy donors, whereas naive and central memory subsets came from all 30 or so donors. Paper-wide results and their limitations: Sequencing cDNA rather than genomic DNA could over-represent highly expressing activated cells, although activation and CD3 levels did not differ between groups. Fewer insertions and more nucleotide deletions at VDJ recombination sites were observed in patients with type 1 diabetes, implying thymic rearrangement abnormalities. Type 1 diabetes patients showed a moderate but significant shortening of TCRB CDR3 length in all four CD4+ subsets. Naive, central memory and regulatory TCRB repertoires appeared to be more similar among patients than among healthy donors. PCR may preferentially amplify shorter templates, but because patient and control samples were amplified and corrected together, any resulting skew would affect both groups equally. HLA sub-analyses involved small numbers of individuals, so any influence of HLA type on TCRB rearrangement remained unresolved.

The entire isolated RNA was reverse transcribed using the High Capacity cDNA Reverse Transcription Kit, and thus expressed TCRB transcripts were sequenced. Deep immunoSEQ sequencing was performed on naive, central memory and regulatory T cell samples, with an average of about 3.6 million total reads per sample. Sorted cells were lysed in RLT buffer, and RNA was extracted using DNase-treated RNeasy Micro or Mini kits according to cell number. Each cell subset was processed separately to prevent cross-contamination, with patient and healthy donor samples processed together. TCRB sequences were amplified from cDNA with the immunoSEQ multiplex PCR, producing 87-bp fragments spanning the CDR3 region. Sequencing of the amplicons was performed on the Illumina HiSeq platform. The paper's processing steps were these. Synthetic template baselines were used to correct PCR bias computationally, reads within Hamming distance 2 were collapsed together, and singletons that could not be merged were discarded. By aligning reads against IMGT, V, D and J genes, CDR3 length, and insertions or deletions at six rearrangement sites were assigned. Within each subset, clonotype counts were normalized to sorted cell number, and only after that were true diversity and Gini coefficients computed with the tcR R package. The overlap coefficient, calculated on TCRB nucleotide sequences, was used to measure repertoire sharing. Out-of-frame TCRB sequences from naive cells were analyzed as a proxy for the pre-selection repertoire. This is the immuneACCESS table as TCRdb keeps it, with only in-frame sequences that have V and J called. A part of the clones is gone; compared with another copy, unresolved V genes explain less than half, and the rest is unexplained. V, J and clone size were drawn from that table, and D and trimming were deduced from the DNA. The sample table shows about 660,000 clones, and about 14% are seen once. The top ten clonotypes cover just under 0.04% of the sample.

About this clone itself: The target of this receptor is not known. One base away there is no much larger clone; base qualities are not given.

Each donor gave one peripheral blood draw, approximately 100 mL on average, collected into heparinised tubes. Using a panel that included CD45RO, CCR7, CD25, CD127, CD95 and CD27, naive, central memory, regulatory and stem cell-like memory CD4+ T cells were sorted on a BD FACSAria II. Every sorted population had a purity above 98%. PBMCs were separated immediately by Lymphoprep density gradient centrifugation and were stained directly, without being cultured. So that batch effects would be minimized, each experiment stained and sorted samples in pairs, pairing one healthy donor with one patient. The cysteine opens and the phenylalanine closes a CDR3 of 15 amino acids. Only the CDR3 portion is preserved as DNA: 45 bases, with reading frame beginning at the first base. For CDR1 and CDR2, the germline V gene lists SGHRS and YFSETQ. V gives up 0 bases and J gives up 1 base, and the segment between their germline ends measures 8 bases.

This TCR was sampled from a man aged 18 to 30 with type 1 diabetes. Sequencing used naive CD4+ T cells from blood. The sample's cell subset or site label is to be understood as: true naive CD4+ T cells. The V and J genes are TRBV5-1 and TRBJ2-1; too little of a D gene remains to name it. CDR3 protein: CASSLEQPSYNEQFF. The nucleotide sequence reads TGCGCCAGCAGCTTGGAACAGCCTTCCTACAATGAGCAGTTCTTC.